This TCR beta chain emerged from a study of CD8 T cells in ankylosing spondylitis. CDR1 is SNHLY and CDR2 is FYNNEI in the germline V gene. This CDR3 is 15 amino acids long. V dropped 5 bases and J dropped 6; count of bases not matched to a gene: 4. TCRdb used MiXCR to reprocess the 5' RACE reads, holding one entry per CDR3 protein. Seen here are roughly 36,000 distinct CDR3 sequences, 13% to 15% observed once, and the top ten hold roughly 36%. The table lists this clonotype with many counts. The material sequenced was blood. The chain uses TRBV2 and TRBJ2-2; 12 positions agree with TRBD2. This TCR derives from a male donor with ankylosing spondylitis or in good health (not recorded which). This CDR3 is CASSRLAGEAGELFF. As DNA, the CDR3 is TGTGCCAGCAGTCGACTAGCGGGAGAGGCCGGGGAGCTGTTTTTT.